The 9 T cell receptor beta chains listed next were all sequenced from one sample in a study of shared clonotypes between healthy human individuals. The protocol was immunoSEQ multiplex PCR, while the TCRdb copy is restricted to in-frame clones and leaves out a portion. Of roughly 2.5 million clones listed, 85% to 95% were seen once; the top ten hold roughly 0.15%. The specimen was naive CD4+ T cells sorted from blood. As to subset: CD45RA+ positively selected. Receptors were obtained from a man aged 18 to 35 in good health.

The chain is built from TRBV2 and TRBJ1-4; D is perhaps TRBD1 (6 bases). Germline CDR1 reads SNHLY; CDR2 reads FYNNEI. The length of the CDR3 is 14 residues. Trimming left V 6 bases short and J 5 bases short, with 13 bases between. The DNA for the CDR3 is TGTGCCAGCAGCCAAGGACAGTACAATGAAAAACTGTTTTTT. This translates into CASSQGQYNEKLFF.

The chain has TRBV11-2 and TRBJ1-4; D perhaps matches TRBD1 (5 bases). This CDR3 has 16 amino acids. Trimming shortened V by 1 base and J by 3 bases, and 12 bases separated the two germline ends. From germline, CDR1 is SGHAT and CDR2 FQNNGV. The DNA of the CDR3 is TGTGCCAGCAGCTTAGTTCCCCAGGGATCTAATGAAAAACTGTTTTTT. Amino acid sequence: CASSLVPQGSNEKLFF.

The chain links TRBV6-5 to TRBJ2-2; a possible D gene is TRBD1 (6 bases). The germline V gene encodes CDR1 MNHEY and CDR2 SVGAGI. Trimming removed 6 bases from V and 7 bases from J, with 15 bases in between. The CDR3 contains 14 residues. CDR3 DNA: TGTGCCAGCAGCTTGATCAGGGGTGGCGGGGAGCTGTTTTTT. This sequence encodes CASSLIRGGGELFF.

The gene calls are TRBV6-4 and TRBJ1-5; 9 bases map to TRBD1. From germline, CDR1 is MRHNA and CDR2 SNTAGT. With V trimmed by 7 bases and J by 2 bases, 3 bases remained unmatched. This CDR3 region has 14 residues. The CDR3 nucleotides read TGTGCCAGCAAGGACAGGGGTTGCAATCAGCCCCAGCATTTT. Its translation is CASKDRGCNQPQHF.

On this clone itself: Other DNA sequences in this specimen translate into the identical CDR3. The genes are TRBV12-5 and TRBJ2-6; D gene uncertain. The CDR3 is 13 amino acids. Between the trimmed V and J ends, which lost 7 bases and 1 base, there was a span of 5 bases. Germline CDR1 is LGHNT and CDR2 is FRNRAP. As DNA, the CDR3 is TGTGCTAGTGCCCTATCTGGGGCCAACGTCCTGACTTTC. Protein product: CASALSGANVLTF.

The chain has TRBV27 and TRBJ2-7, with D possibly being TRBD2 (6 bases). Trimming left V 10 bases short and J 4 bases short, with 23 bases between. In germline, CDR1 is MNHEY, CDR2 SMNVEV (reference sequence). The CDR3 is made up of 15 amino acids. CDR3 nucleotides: TGTGCCACCTACAGTTTGGCGGGGCAGGGATACGAGCAGTACTTC. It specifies CATYSLAGQGYEQYF.

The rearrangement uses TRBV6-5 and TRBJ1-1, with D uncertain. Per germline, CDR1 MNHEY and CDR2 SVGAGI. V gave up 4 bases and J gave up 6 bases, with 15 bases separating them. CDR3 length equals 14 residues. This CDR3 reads CASSWALLSSEAFF. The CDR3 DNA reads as TGTGCCAGCAGTTGGGCCTTATTATCTTCTGAAGCTTTCTTT.

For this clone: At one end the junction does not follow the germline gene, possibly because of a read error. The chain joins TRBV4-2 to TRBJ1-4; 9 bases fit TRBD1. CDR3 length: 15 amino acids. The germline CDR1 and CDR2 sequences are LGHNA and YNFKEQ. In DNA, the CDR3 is TGTGCCAGCAGCCAAGAATGGGACAGGGTTTTTCCCTTTGTTTTT. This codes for CASSQEWDRVFPFVF.

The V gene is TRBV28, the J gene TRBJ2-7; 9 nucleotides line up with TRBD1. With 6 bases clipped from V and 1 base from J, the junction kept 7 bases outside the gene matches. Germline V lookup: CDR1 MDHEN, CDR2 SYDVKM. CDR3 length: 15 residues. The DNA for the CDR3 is TGTGCCAGCAGCCCGGGGACAGGGAATTCCTACGAGCAGTACTTC. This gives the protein CASSPGTGNSYEQYF.